A selection of T cell receptor beta chains follows, all from one sample in a study of cytomegalovirus exposure and HLA in healthy donors. Clones were sequenced by immunoSEQ multiplex PCR, and TCRdb holds only the in-frame ones, with some missing. The repertoire holds over 150,000 clones, roughly 90% seen once, with under 4.5% in the top ten. Sequencing was done on a sample of PBMCs. These receptors originate from a man younger than 35 in good health and CMV-seropositive. Each CDR3 is given with its conserved first and last residue. The order of the fields is clone size, CDR3 length, J gene, D gene, V gene, CDR3 DNA, CDR3 protein. D genes are given only for firm matches. Some rows have no size entry. The others give once, few or many, or a class for an expanded clone.

>-|17|TRBJ2-5|-|TRBV7-3
TGTGCCAGCAGCCCCCTTCCGGTAGGTAGCGCCGAAGAGACCCAGTACTTC
CASSPLPVGSAEETQYF
>once|13|TRBJ1-1|-|TRBV12-5
TGTGCTAGTGGTTTGGTGGGGCACACTGAAGCTTTCTTT
CASGLVGHTEAFF
>-|13|TRBJ2-3|-|TRBV19
TGTGCCAGTAGTATACGGGGCACAGATACGCAGTATTTT
CASSIRGTDTQYF
>-|15|TRBJ2-2|TRBD1|TRBV6-1
TGTGCCAGCAGGAACAGGGGGCCGGACACCGGGGAGCTGTTTTTT
CASRNRGPDTGELFF
>-|15|TRBJ2-4|TRBD2|TRBV9
TGTGCCAGCAGCCCCGGTAGAGCGGGAGAAAACATTCAGTACTTC
CASSPGRAGENIQYF
>once|14|TRBJ2-7|TRBD1|TRBV5-8
TGTGCCAGCAGCTTGACAGGGGGAGGCTACGAGCAGTACTTC
CASSLTGGGYEQYF
>-|13|TRBJ2-1|-|TRBV5-1
TGCGCCAGCAGCTTGGGAGCCTACAATGAGCAGTTCTTC
CASSLGAYNEQFF
>-|17|TRBJ2-2|-|TRBV11-2
TGTGCCAGCAGCTTAGATTTCTGGTCAGGGGACACCGGGGAGCTGTTTTTT
CASSLDFWSGDTGELFF
>-|18|TRBJ2-6|-|TRBV7-9
TGTGCCAGCAGCTTAAGTGGCCTGAGGGACTCTGGGGCCAACGTCCTGACTTTC
CASSLSGLRDSGANVLTF
>-|12|TRBJ1-4|-|TRBV7-9
TGTGCCACGTTAGTGGGCAATGAAAAACTGTTTTTT
CATLVGNEKLFF
>-|11|TRBJ2-2|-|TRBV7-2
TGTGCCAGCAGAGGAGGTGGGGAGCTGTTTTTT
CASRGGGELFF
>-|14|TRBJ2-5|-|TRBV28
TGTGCCAGCAGGGGGACACACAACCAAGAAACCCAGTACTTC
CASRGTHNQETQYF
>-|13|TRBJ1-1|-|TRBV6-5
TGTGCCAGCAGTTTGAACAGACACACTGAAGCTTTCTTT
CASSLNRHTEAFF
>-|14|TRBJ2-1|-|TRBV16
TGTGCCAGCAGCCATTTTGATAGAAACAATGAGCAGTTCTTC
CASSHFDRNNEQFF
>-|13|TRBJ2-5|TRBD1|TRBV29-1
TGCAGCGTTAAGGGACAGTACCAAGAGACCCAGTACTTC
CSVKGQYQETQYF
>-|13|TRBJ1-5|-|TRBV6-1
TGTGCCAGCAGTACTGACGGGAATCAGCCCCAGCATTTT
CASSTDGNQPQHF
>-|13|TRBJ2-1|TRBD1|TRBV11-3
TGTGCCAGCAGCCAAGACAGGGACAATGAGCAGTTCTTC
CASSQDRDNEQFF
>-|16|TRBJ2-3|TRBD2|TRBV6-6
TGTGCCAGCAGTTACGGGACTAGCGGAATGAAACATACGCAGTATTTT
CASSYGTSGMKHTQYF
>-|16|TRBJ2-2|TRBD1|TRBV11-3
TGTGCCAGCAGCTCCAGGCGGGACAGGGGTACCGGGGAGCTGTTTTTT
CASSSRRDRGTGELFF
>-|18|TRBJ1-4|TRBD1|TRBV7-9
TGTGCCAGCAGCTTAGGGGCACGACAGGGGGCAACTAATGAAAAACTGTTTTTT
CASSLGARQGATNEKLFF
>-|14|TRBJ1-2|-|TRBV7-9
TGTGCCAGCATGTTAGGCGGACAGTCCTATGGCTACACCTTC
CASMLGGQSYGYTF
>-|15|TRBJ2-1|-|TRBV21-1
TGTGCCAGCAGCACCGGCACCAGACTTAACAATGAGCAGTTCTTC
CASSTGTRLNNEQFF
>-|15|TRBJ1-1|TRBD1|TRBV5-8
TGTGCCAGCAGCTTGGGGGGGACAGGGGGGCGTGAAGCTTTCTTT
CASSLGGTGGREAFF
>-|16|TRBJ2-5|TRBD2|TRBV5-6
TGTGCCAGCTTGCTACTAGCGGCGAGTGTCCAAGAGACCCAGTACTTC
CASLLLAASVQETQYF
>-|15|TRBJ2-1|TRBD2|TRBV5-1
TGCGCCAGCAGCTTGGTACTAGCGGGAGACAATGAGCAGTTCTTC
CASSLVLAGDNEQFF
>-|16|TRBJ1-2|-|TRBV7-2
TGTGCCAGCAGCTTAGTTCCCGGCAGGGTTAACTATGGCTACACCTTC
CASSLVPGRVNYGYTF
>once|16|TRBJ2-7|TRBD2|TRBV4-1
TGCGCCAGCAGCCAAGATCCGAGACTAGCCCGCTACGAGCAGTACTTC
CASSQDPRLARYEQYF
>-|19|TRBJ2-7|TRBD1|TRBV18
TGTGCCAGCTCACCATCGATGATTGAGTTTTGGGACAGGGGCTACGAGCAGTACTTC
CASSPSMIEFWDRGYEQYF
>once|14|TRBJ2-5|-|TRBV4-1
TGCGCCAGCAGCCATTCTCCGGGCCAAGAGACCCAGTACTTC
CASSHSPGQETQYF
>once|15|TRBJ2-5|-|TRBV19
TGTGCCAGTACCTCTGGGCGTACCGGCCGGGAGACCCAGTACTTC
CASTSGRTGRETQYF
>-|16|TRBJ2-1|TRBD2|TRBV7-9
TGTGCCAGCAGCCAAGATAGCGGGAGGGGGGACAATGAGCAGTTCTTC
CASSQDSGRGDNEQFF
>-|15|TRBJ1-2|-|TRBV14
TGTGCCAGCAGCCAAAACTACGGGGGGAGCTATGGCTACACCTTC
CASSQNYGGSYGYTF
>-|14|TRBJ1-5|TRBD1|TRBV6-6
TGTGCCAGCTCGCTGGACAGGGATCCGCCGTTTCAGCATTTT
CASSLDRDPPFQHF
>-|15|TRBJ2-7|TRBD2|TRBV25-1
TGTGCCAGCAGTGACTCACTAGCGGGACGTAACGAGCAGTACTTC
CASSDSLAGRNEQYF
>-|15|TRBJ1-2|-|TRBV2
TGTGCCAGCAGTGAACGGGGGGGCGCTTGCTATGGCTACACCTTC
CASSERGGACYGYTF
>-|13|TRBJ1-2|-|TRBV6-1
TGTGCCAGCAGTGAAGGGGGCTACTATGGCTACACCTTC
CASSEGGYYGYTF
>few|15|TRBJ2-7|TRBD1|TRBV5-1
TGCGCCAGCAGCTTGCGAATAGGGGGCACCTACGAGCAGTACTTC
CASSLRIGGTYEQYF
>-|18|TRBJ2-7|TRBD2|TRBV15
TGTGCCACCAGCAGAGATCGAGCGGCGTCTAGCGGGTTCTACGAGCAGTACTTC
CATSRDRAASSGFYEQYF
>-|14|TRBJ2-5|-|TRBV18
TGTGCCAGCTCATCAGACTCCCTCCAAGAGACCCAGTACTTC
CASSSDSLQETQYF
>once|15|TRBJ2-3|TRBD1|TRBV19
TGTGCCAGTAGCCGGAGACAGGGGACCACAGATACGCAGTATTTT
CASSRRQGTTDTQYF
>-|17|TRBJ2-3|TRBD2|TRBV5-1
TGCGCCAGCAGCTTGTCGGCTAGCGGGAGCAGCACAGATACGCAGTATTTT
CASSLSASGSSTDTQYF
>-|12|TRBJ2-3|-|TRBV2
TGTGCCAGCATTGGCCGCACAGATACGCAGTATTTT
CASIGRTDTQYF
>-|13|TRBJ2-5|-|TRBV6-6
TGTGCCAGCATCCAGCATTCTAGGGAGACCCAGTACTTC
CASIQHSRETQYF
>-|15|TRBJ2-7|TRBD1|TRBV6-1
TGTGCCAGCAAAAATAGGGGACAGGGGTTACCCGAGCAGTACTTC
CASKNRGQGLPEQYF
>-|19|TRBJ2-3|TRBD1|TRBV11-3
TGTGCCAGCAGCTACACGGCGCGGACGACAGGGGGTAGCACAGATACGCAGTATTTT
CASSYTARTTGGSTDTQYF
>few|12|TRBJ2-1|-|TRBV19
TGTGCCAGTAGTCAAGACAGATATGAGCAGTTCTTC
CASSQDRYEQFF
>once|19|TRBJ2-7|TRBD2|TRBV11-3
TGTGCCAGCAGCTTAGGAGTCATTAGCGGGAGGGGTCCTACCTACGAGCAGTACTTC
CASSLGVISGRGPTYEQYF
>-|19|TRBJ2-7|TRBD2|TRBV4-2
TGTGCCAGCAGCCAAGAAATAGCGACTAGCGGCATGAGCCTCTACGAGCAGTACTTC
CASSQEIATSGMSLYEQYF
>-|12|TRBJ2-3|-|TRBV5-1
TGCGCCAGCACGCAGAACACAGATACGCAGTATTTT
CASTQNTDTQYF
>-|17|TRBJ1-4|-|TRBV6-1
TGTGCCAGCAGTGCATCGGGCAGGGTTGGGACTAATGAAAAACTGTTTTTT
CASSASGRVGTNEKLFF
>-|15|TRBJ2-7|TRBD2|TRBV19
TGTGCCAGTAGGGCCGGACCGGGGGGGTACTACGAGCAGTACTTC
CASRAGPGGYYEQYF
>-|14|TRBJ1-1|-|TRBV4-1
TGCGCCAGCAGCCGACTTGAGTCCAGCGCTGAAGCTTTCTTT
CASSRLESSAEAFF
>-|11|TRBJ2-7|-|TRBV6-5
TGTGCCAGCAGACGACACTACGAGCAGTACTTC
CASRRHYEQYF
>-|14|TRBJ2-7|TRBD2|TRBV2
TGTGCCAGCAGGTGGACTAGCGGCACTTACGAGCAGTACTTC
CASRWTSGTYEQYF
>many|15|TRBJ2-3|TRBD2|TRBV6-4
TGTGCCAGCAGTGGAGTAGCGGGAGCTCTGGATACGCAGTATTTT
CASSGVAGALDTQYF
>-|14|TRBJ1-2|-|TRBV5-6
TGTGCCAGCAGCTTGGTGGCAGGTCTTGATGGCTACACCTTC
CASSLVAGLDGYTF
>-|16|TRBJ2-3|TRBD2|TRBV10-1
TGCGCCAGCAGCCTGACTAGCGGGACTAGCACAGATACGCAGTATTTT
CASSLTSGTSTDTQYF
>-|13|TRBJ2-2|-|TRBV6-6
TGTGCCAGCAGGCGACAGTCCACCGGGGAGCTGTTTTTT
CASRRQSTGELFF
>-|15|TRBJ1-2|-|TRBV29-1
TGCAGCGTTGAAGATCAGGGCACAGAAAACTATGGCTACACCTTC
CSVEDQGTENYGYTF